These T cell receptor beta chains were read from a single sample in a study of OX40 agonist ivuxolimab in advanced cancers. Sequencing was performed with immunoSEQ multiplex PCR; in TCRdb, only in-frame clones are kept and a portion is missing. The sample contains approximately 90,000 clones, 87% of which appear only once. Sequences were derived from CD4+ or CD8+ T cells sorted from blood, sampled in a trial of the OX40 agonist ivuxolimab. The source of these receptors is an adult with an advanced solid tumor such as melanoma, head and neck, liver or kidney cancer. Both conserved end residues are part of each CDR3. D genes are given only for firm matches. Expanded clones are given a class, and other clones once, few, many or no size at all.

TRBJ1-1	-	-	TRBV14	TGTGCCAGCAGCCCCTTGAACACTGAAGCTTTCTTT	CASSPLNTEAFF
TRBJ1-5	-	TRBD1	TRBV30	TGTGCCTGGAGCAAAAAGCGACAGGGGTCGGTTGAGGATCAGCCCCAGCATTTT	CAWSKKRQGSVEDQPQHF
TRBJ2-7	-	TRBD2	TRBV14	TGTGCCAGCACCCCCACCCTAGCGGGAGCCGGCGAGCAGTACTTC	CASTPTLAGAGEQYF
TRBJ2-6	-	-	TRBV5-8	TGTGCCAGCAGCTTTATTGGGTCTTCCACTGGGGCCAACGTCCTGACTTTC	CASSFIGSSTGANVLTF
TRBJ1-1	-	-	TRBV7-9	TGTGCCAGCAGCTTCTTGACAGGCTTCATGAACACTGAAGCTTTCTTT	CASSFLTGFMNTEAFF
TRBJ1-1	-	-	TRBV5-1	TGCGCCAGCAGCCGCCGGGAGGGTGGGAACACTGAAGCTTTCTTT	CASSRREGGNTEAFF
TRBJ2-7	-	TRBD1	TRBV5-1	TGCGCCAGCAGCTGGGGACAGGGGAGCGAGCAGTACTTC	CASSWGQGSEQYF
TRBJ1-2	-	-	TRBV9	TGTGCCAGCAGCCTCAGTGATGACTATGGCTACACCTTC	CASSLSDDYGYTF
TRBJ1-1	-	TRBD1	TRBV29-1	TGCAGCGCCCACGGACAGGGGGGCGGTGAAGCTTTCTTT	CSAHGQGGGEAFF
TRBJ2-3	-	TRBD2	TRBV5-1	TGCGCCAGCAGGGATTTCCCCCTACGGGGGGTCACAGATACGCAGTATTTT	CASRDFPLRGVTDTQYF
TRBJ1-5	-	-	TRBV30	TGTGCCTGGAGTGCCCCTACTCGGAGGGACAGCAATCAGCCCCAGCATTTT	CAWSAPTRRDSNQPQHF
TRBJ2-1	once	TRBD2	TRBV2	TGTGCCAGCAGTGTCTTCCTAGCGGGGTACAATGAGCAGTTCTTC	CASSVFLAGYNEQFF
TRBJ2-7	-	-	TRBV21-1	TGTGCCAGCAGAGACCTCCGGGACAACTCCTACGAGCAGTACTTC	CASRDLRDNSYEQYF
TRBJ2-3	-	TRBD1	TRBV7-3	TGTGCCAGCAGCTTAACAGGGACAGGGGAGACAGATACGCAGTATTTT	CASSLTGTGETDTQYF
TRBJ2-7	-	TRBD2	TRBV28	TGTGCCAGCAGTCTTACTAGCGGGAGGAACGAGCAGTACTTC	CASSLTSGRNEQYF
TRBJ1-2	-	-	TRBV19	TGTGCCAGTAGTATGGAGCGTGGACGGTATGGCTACACCTTC	CASSMERGRYGYTF
TRBJ2-2	-	-	TRBV18	TGTGCCAGCTCAGCGGGGGCCGGAACCGGGGAGCTGTTTTTT	CASSAGAGTGELFF
TRBJ1-2	few	TRBD1	TRBV5-1	TGCGCCAGCAGCGTAGGACGACAGGGGGGTGAATTC	CASSVGRQGGEF
TRBJ2-7	-	TRBD2	TRBV7-2	TGTGCCAGCAGCTTGGTTAGCGGGGGTAGCTCCTACGAGCAGTACTTC	CASSLVSGGSSYEQYF
TRBJ2-3	-	TRBD2	TRBV7-3	TGTGCCAGCAGCTTCCGTGGTTTAGCGGGAGGTGGAGGAGATACGCAGTATTTT	CASSFRGLAGGGGDTQYF
TRBJ2-1	-	-	TRBV28	TGTGCCAGCAGTGTGCAATCAAGGGGGGCTTCCTACAATGAGCAGTTCTTC	CASSVQSRGASYNEQFF
TRBJ1-4	-	-	TRBV2	TGTGCCAGCAGCCCGGACCGAATAACTAATGAAAAACTGTTTTTT	CASSPDRITNEKLFF
TRBJ1-2	-	-	TRBV18	TGTGCCAGCTCATTGGACAGTCAATATGGCTACACCTTC	CASSLDSQYGYTF
TRBJ1-1	once	-	TRBV5-1	TGCGCCAGCAGCTTGGACGGGGACACTGAAGCTTTCTTT	CASSLDGDTEAFF
TRBJ2-2	-	-	TRBV14	TGTGCCAGCAGCCAAGATCGGGCCGTCGGGGAGCTGTTTTTT	CASSQDRAVGELFF
TRBJ1-6	-	-	TRBV7-9	TGTGCCAGCCGGAAGACGGGGCATAATTCACCCCTCCACTTT	CASRKTGHNSPLHF
TRBJ2-3	few	-	TRBV5-4	TGTGCCAGCAGCTTGGGGCCTTACACAGATACGCAGTATTTT	CASSLGPYTDTQYF
TRBJ2-7	-	-	TRBV6-6	TGTGCCAGCAGTTACGGTCAGGAACTCTCCTACGAGCAGTACTTC	CASSYGQELSYEQYF
TRBJ2-3	-	-	TRBV5-1	TGCGCCAGCAGCTTGGACGACGCAGATACGCAGTATTTT	CASSLDDADTQYF
TRBJ2-5	once	-	TRBV28	TGTGCCAGCAGTTTTTTGAGGGGTGAGACCCAGTACTTC	CASSFLRGETQYF
TRBJ2-1	-	-	TRBV10-2	TGCGCCAGCAGTGAGTCGGGCCAGCGGAATGAGCAGTTCTTC	CASSESGQRNEQFF
TRBJ1-3	once	TRBD1	TRBV6-5	TGTGCCAGCAGTTACAGGGGGCCCGCGGCTGGAAACACCATATATTTT	CASSYRGPAAGNTIYF
TRBJ2-5	-	TRBD2	TRBV6-1	TGTGCCAGCAGTGAAGTGTTTAGGGGACTAGCGGGGGGACTAGGGGAGACCCAGTACTTC	CASSEVFRGLAGGLGETQYF
TRBJ1-1	-	-	TRBV4-2	TGTGCCAGCAGCCAAGATATTGTAGAGAGGATTAGGACTGAAGCTTTCTTT	CASSQDIVERIRTEAFF
TRBJ2-7	few	-	TRBV5-4	TGTGCCAGCAGCTTGGAAGGTTACGAGCAGTACTTC	CASSLEGYEQYF
TRBJ2-7	-	TRBD2	TRBV19	TGTGCCAGTAGTATGAACCTAGCGGCATCCTACGAGCAGTACTTC	CASSMNLAASYEQYF
TRBJ1-2	-	-	TRBV7-3	TGTGCCAGCAGCTTAGCCCTCGATGGCTACACCTTC	CASSLALDGYTF
TRBJ2-5	-	-	TRBV10-3	TGTGCCATCAGTGGGGGGACCGAACAAGAGACCCAGTACTTC	CAISGGTEQETQYF
TRBJ2-2	-	-	TRBV28	TGTGCCAGCAGGGTCACCGGGGAGCTGTTTTTT	CASRVTGELFF
TRBJ1-2	-	TRBD1	TRBV10-3	TGTGCCATCAGCCCGTCAGGGGGGGACAGATGGGGCTACACCTTC	CAISPSGGDRWGYTF
TRBJ2-3	-	-	TRBV10-3	TGTGCCATCAGTGAAGTGGGGGGAGATACGCAGTATTTT	CAISEVGGDTQYF
TRBJ2-7	-	TRBD2	TRBV6-5	TGTGCCAGCAAGAGTAGCGGGGACTCCTACGAGCAGTACTTC	CASKSSGDSYEQYF
TRBJ2-7	-	-	TRBV5-6	TGTGCCAGCAGCTTGAACTGGTACGAGCAGTACTTC	CASSLNWYEQYF
TRBJ2-7	-	-	TRBV10-3	TGTGCCATCAGCATAGTTCAGGGGCACCCATACGAGCAGTACTTC	CAISIVQGHPYEQYF
TRBJ2-6	-	-	TRBV12-5	TGTGCTAGTGGTTTGGTTATGGACGGCACCTCTGGGGCCAACGTCCTGACTTTC	CASGLVMDGTSGANVLTF
TRBJ1-3	-	-	TRBV28	TGTGCCAGCAGTCTAACCCCGGGGGCCGACTCTGGAAACACCATATATTTT	CASSLTPGADSGNTIYF
TRBJ1-2	-	-	TRBV7-2	TGTGCCAGCAGCGTCGGTCCTAACTATGGCTACACCTTC	CASSVGPNYGYTF
TRBJ2-7	once	-	TRBV14	TGTGCCAGCAGCCAAGCGATGGGACGCGAGCAGTACTTC	CASSQAMGREQYF
TRBJ1-1	-	-	TRBV11-3	TGTGCCAGCGCTCCGGGGGGACACCTAAACACTGAAGCTTTCTTT	CASAPGGHLNTEAFF
TRBJ1-1	-	TRBD1	TRBV7-9	TGTGCCAGCAGCTTTCCAGGGGGCACTGAAGCTTTCTTT	CASSFPGGTEAFF
TRBJ1-2	-	-	TRBV6-1	TGTGCCAGCAGGGATTTTAACTATGGCTACACCTTC	CASRDFNYGYTF
TRBJ2-5	-	-	TRBV7-6	TGTGCCAGCAGCGCCGTCGGGGCCGGCGAGACCCAGTACTTC	CASSAVGAGETQYF
TRBJ1-1	-	-	TRBV7-9	TGTGCCAGCAGTAAAGCCCGCACAGGAATATTTGAAGCTTTCTTT	CASSKARTGIFEAFF
TRBJ2-1	-	-	TRBV12-2	TGTGCAAGTCGCTTGGAGTTCTTC	CASRLEFF
TRBJ1-6	-	-	TRBV5-6	TGTGCCAGCAGCTTGGTAGGGTCTACCTCCTATAATTCACCCCTCCACTTT	CASSLVGSTSYNSPLHF
TRBJ1-5	-	-	TRBV4-3	TGCGCCAGCAGCCTTGAGGGTACTGATCAGCCCCAGCATTTT	CASSLEGTDQPQHF
TRBJ1-4	-	-	TRBV11-2	TGTGCCAGCAGCTTAATTGGGGAGGAAAAACTGTTTTTT	CASSLIGEEKLFF
TRBJ2-1	-	TRBD2	TRBV4-1	TGCGCCAGCAGCCGAGAACTAGTAGCGGGGGGGCCTGGCAATGAGCAGTTCTTC	CASSRELVAGGPGNEQFF
TRBJ1-5	-	-	TRBV9	TGTGCCAGCAGCGTAGCTGCTAGCAATCAGCCCCAGCATTTT	CASSVAASNQPQHF